The clone carrying this T cell receptor beta chain was recorded only once. As yet, its antigen is unknown. This sample is drawn from a study of OX40 agonist ivuxolimab in advanced cancers. Using immunoSEQ multiplex PCR, the repertoire was profiled, and TCRdb retains in-frame clones only, with some absent. The data hold 70,000 to 100,000 clones, with 80% to 90% observed a single time. This CDR3 comprises 14 residues. V lost 5 bases and J lost 7, with 14 bases in between. Germline values: CDR1 LNHDA, CDR2 SQIVND (reference sequence). Whole-study results and caveats: Near-lowest levels of clonal expansion characterized partial responders at 0.1-3.0 mg/kg.

The cohort excluded patients with autoimmune disease history or systemic immunosuppression. The chain links TRBV19 to TRBJ2-2; D possibly corresponds to TRBD2 (5 bases). The receptor comes from an adult with an advanced solid tumor such as melanoma, head and neck, liver or kidney cancer. The material sequenced was CD4+ or CD8+ T cells sorted from blood, taken in a trial of the OX40 agonist ivuxolimab. The CDR3 bases are TGTGCCAGTAGTCCAAACAGAGGGCACGGGGAGCTGTTTTTT. The encoded protein is CASSPNRGHGELFF. The variable domain in full, with the rest retrieved from reference TRBV19 and TRBJ2-2, is DGGITQSPKYLFRKEGQNVTLSCEQNLNHDAMYWYRQDPGQGLRLIYYSQIVNDFQKGDIAEGYSVSREKKESFPLTVTSAQKNPTAFYLCASSPNRGHGELFFGEGSRLTVL.